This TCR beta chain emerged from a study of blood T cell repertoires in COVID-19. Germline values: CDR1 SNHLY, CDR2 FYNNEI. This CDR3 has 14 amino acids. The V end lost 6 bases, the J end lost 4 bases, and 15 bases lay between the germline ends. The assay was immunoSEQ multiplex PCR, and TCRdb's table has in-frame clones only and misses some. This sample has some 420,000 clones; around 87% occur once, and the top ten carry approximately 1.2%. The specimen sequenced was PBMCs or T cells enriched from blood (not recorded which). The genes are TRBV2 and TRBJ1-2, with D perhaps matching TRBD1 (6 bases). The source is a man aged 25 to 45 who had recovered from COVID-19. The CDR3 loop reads CASRTWTASYGYTF. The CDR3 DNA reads TGTGCCAGCAGGACGTGGACAGCAAGCTATGGCTACACCTTC.